The 13 T cell receptor beta chains below all came from one sample that was sequenced in a study of cytomegalovirus exposure and HLA in healthy donors. The primer mix had 60 Vbeta and 13 Jbeta primers. Assay used: immunoSEQ multiplex PCR; TCRdb lists only in-frame clones, some missing. The sample has about 180,000 clones, roughly 79% seen once; the top ten hold roughly 4.9%. Input material: PBMCs. Receptors originate from a woman aged 18-29 years in good health and CMV-seropositive.

V usage is TRBV2 and J usage is TRBJ2-7; D remains ambiguous. CDR3 length: 11 residues. Trimming stripped 2 bases from V and 3 bases from J, with 2 bases between. Germline V gene data show CDR1 as SNHLY and CDR2 as FYNNEI. The CDR3 sequence: CASSEHYEQYF. The CDR3 DNA reads as TGTGCCAGCAGTGAACACTACGAGCAGTACTTC.

The V gene is TRBV19, the J gene TRBJ2-7; 8 bases fit TRBD1. This CDR3 contains 14 residues. V lost 5 bases to trimming and J lost 7 bases; unmatched junction nucleotides: 10. From germline, CDR1 is LNHDA and CDR2 SQIVND (reference sequence). Written as DNA, the CDR3 is TGTGCCAGTAGTCCCCGAGGGGACAGGTGGGAGCAGTACTTC. This sequence encodes CASSPRGDRWEQYF.

V gene TRBV27 combines with J gene TRBJ2-7, with 9 bases that match TRBD1. CDR3 size: 16 residues. Germline-derived CDR1 and CDR2 are MNHEY and SMNVEV (reference sequence). V lost 6 bases to trimming and J lost 4 bases; unmatched junction nucleotides: 13. CDR3 sequence: CASSPNEGTGFYEQYF. In nucleotides, the CDR3 is TGTGCCAGCAGCCCAAATGAGGGGACAGGGTTTTACGAGCAGTACTTC.

The chain links TRBV15 to TRBJ1-4; tentatively, D is TRBD1 (5 bases). The V and J ends lost 3 bases and 5 bases respectively, with 10 bases between them. The CDR3 has 14 amino acids. Germline V gives CDR1 LNHNV, CDR2 YYDKDF (reference sequence). The CDR3 reads CATSRGLLNEKLFF. The DNA of the CDR3 is TGTGCCACCAGCAGGGGACTCTTAAATGAAAAACTGTTTTTT.

The chain uses TRBV4-3 and TRBJ2-7, with TRBD1 as a possible D gene (6 bases). Germline V lookup: CDR1 LGHNA, CDR2 YSLEER. The V gene lost 1 base and the J gene lost 3 bases, with 16 bases spanning the gap. The CDR3 runs 16 residues. The CDR3 DNA reads TGCGCCAGCAGCCAAGTAACCGGGACATCCTACTACGAGCAGTACTTC. Its protein is CASSQVTGTSYYEQYF.

V and J are TRBV18 and TRBJ2-5; D gene ambiguous. Germline assignment: CDR1 KGHSH and CDR2 LQKENI. The CDR3 spans 15 residues. The V and J ends lost 8 bases and 4 bases respectively, with 20 bases between them. CDR3 amino acids: CASTLTLGARETQYF. The CDR3 DNA reads TGTGCCAGCACCCTGACCCTCGGAGCGCGAGAGACCCAGTACTTC.

The V call is TRBV2, the J call TRBJ2-2, with 7 positions matching TRBD1. The CDR3 loop spans 14 amino acids. The ends lost 6 bases at V and 1 base at J; junction bases unmatched: 2. Per germline, CDR1 SNHLY and CDR2 FYNNEI. The CDR3 region has the DNA TGTGCCAGCAGACGGGACAGGAACACCGGGGAGCTGTTTTTT. Protein product: CASRRDRNTGELFF.

The gene calls are TRBV10-1 and TRBJ2-7; possibly TRBD2 for D (5 bases). Germline lookup yields CDR1 WNHNN and CDR2 SYGVQD (reference sequence). The CDR3 extends over 14 amino acids. The germline V and J ends were trimmed by 2 bases and 1 base, with 9 bases remaining between them. The DNA of the CDR3 is TGCGCCAGCAGTGAGGGAGGTCGTTCCTACGAGCAGTACTTC. Protein product: CASSEGGRSYEQYF.

The chain employs TRBV13 and TRBJ1-1; D is possibly TRBD1 (5 bases). V gave up 2 bases and J gave up 0 bases, with 7 bases separating them. This CDR3 is built from 14 residues. Germline lookup yields CDR1 PRHDT and CDR2 FYEKMQ (reference sequence). The CDR3 spells CASSLRGMNTEAFF. CDR3 nucleotides: TGTGCCAGCAGCTTACGGGGGATGAACACTGAAGCTTTCTTT.

This clone came up a few times. The chain joins TRBV13 to TRBJ2-1, with D uncertain. Trimming took 1 base from V and 4 from J, leaving 5 bases between them. CDR3 length equals 13 residues. Germline V lookup: CDR1 PRHDT, CDR2 FYEKMQ (reference sequence). The DNA of the CDR3 is TGTGCCAGCAGCTTAGCGGAGTACAATGAGCAGTTCTTC. Translation gives CASSLAEYNEQFF.

The chain has TRBV6-7 and TRBJ1-2; 7 bases align to TRBD1. Being an ORF, TRBV6-7 has a function that is uncertain. The CDR3 runs 16 residues. The ends lost 4 bases at V and 5 bases at J; junction bases unmatched: 13. CDR3 protein: CASSFKRDSRPYGYTF. CDR3 DNA sequence: TGTGCCAGCAGTTTCAAACGGGACAGCCGACCGTATGGCTACACCTTC.

V gene TRBV7-9 combines with J gene TRBJ1-1; the D is unclear. The germline V and J ends were trimmed by 4 bases and 1 base, with 13 bases remaining between them. CDR3 length: 15 amino acids. The germline gives CDR1 SEHNR, CDR2 FQNEAQ (reference sequence). The CDR3 DNA is TGTGCCAGCAGCTCTACCCACTCGGGGAACACTGAAGCTTTCTTT. It is translated as CASSSTHSGNTEAFF.

This rearrangement joins TRBV19 to TRBJ2-5, with D possibly matching TRBD1 (6 bases). Germline CDR1 reads LNHDA; CDR2 reads SQIVND (reference sequence). Trimming cost V 6 bases and J 2 bases, with 19 bases left between them. There are 16 residues in the CDR3. CDR3 loop: CASRTNDRSAQETQYF. The CDR3 nucleotides read TGTGCCAGTAGGACCAACGACAGGTCAGCTCAAGAGACCCAGTACTTC.